This TCR beta chain derives from a study of response to subunit inactivated influenza vaccine. The CDR3 consists of 15 residues. Deletions cut 5 bases from V and 7 bases from J, with 18 bases between. CDR1 and CDR2 from the germline V gene are SGHVS and FQNEAQ. Using its own MiXCR run on the RT-PCR reads, TCRdb lists one record per CDR3 protein. In the table there are hundreds of thousands of distinct CDR3 sequences, around 15% of which are singletons. Points from the study as a whole: The authors suggested that few new T cells are recruited per seasonal influenza vaccination.

The sample holds many counts of this clonotype. The antigen is undetermined. The gene calls are TRBV7-8 and TRBJ1-5; D might be TRBD1 (5 bases). The sample here was PBMCs from blood, taken 14 to 15 days before vaccination. This receptor was identified in a man aged 45-65 years who received an inactivated influenza vaccine. CDR3 sequence (DNA): TGTGCCAGCAGCCGACAAGCGGGCTCAGGGCAGCCCCAGCATTTT. Amino acids: CASSRQAGSGQPQHF.